This is a list of T cell receptor beta chains from one sample in a study of shared clonotypes between healthy human individuals. The repertoire was sequenced with immunoSEQ multiplex PCR; TCRdb's copy has only in-frame clones and lacks some. The sample shows more than 1.2 million clones, just under 99% of them seen only once. Material for sequencing was naive CD4+ T cells sorted from blood. All receptors derive from a man aged 25 to 40 in good health. Both conserved end residues are part of each CDR3. Fields, in order: V gene, D gene, clone size, J gene, CDR3 DNA, CDR3 protein. A D gene is named only where the DNA matches it firmly. Part of the rows lack a size; the others show once, few, many or a class for expanded clones.

v_gene: TRBV7-2; d_gene: -; abundance: -; j_gene: TRBJ1-1; CDR3nt: TGTGCCAGCAGCTTAGTTCCAGAAAACACTGAAGCTTTCTTT; CDR3aa: CASSLVPENTEAFF
v_gene: TRBV20-1; d_gene: -; abundance: -; j_gene: TRBJ2-3; CDR3nt: TGCAGTGCGACGGGGGATACGCAGTATTTT; CDR3aa: CSATGDTQYF
v_gene: TRBV10-3; d_gene: TRBD2; abundance: -; j_gene: TRBJ2-2; CDR3nt: TGTGCCACCGGGGGGACTCAACTAAACACCGGGGAGCTGTTTTTT; CDR3aa: CATGGTQLNTGELFF
v_gene: TRBV11-2; d_gene: TRBD1; abundance: -; j_gene: TRBJ2-7; CDR3nt: TGTGCCAGCAGCTTCAAAGGGACAGGGGTCCACTCCTACGAGCAGTACTTC; CDR3aa: CASSFKGTGVHSYEQYF
v_gene: TRBV5-1; d_gene: TRBD1; abundance: -; j_gene: TRBJ2-7; CDR3nt: TGCGCCAGCAGCTTTACGGACAGGGGCAGCTACGAGCAGTACTTC; CDR3aa: CASSFTDRGSYEQYF
v_gene: TRBV19; d_gene: TRBD1; abundance: once; j_gene: TRBJ1-3; CDR3nt: TGTGCCAGTAGTACAACCGGGACAGGCTCTGGAAACACCATATATTTT; CDR3aa: CASSTTGTGSGNTIYF
v_gene: TRBV11-2; d_gene: -; abundance: -; j_gene: TRBJ2-3; CDR3nt: TGTGCCAGCAGCGAACCACTGGGGGGTAGCACAGATACGCAGTATTTT; CDR3aa: CASSEPLGGSTDTQYF
v_gene: TRBV10-2; d_gene: -; abundance: -; j_gene: TRBJ2-1; CDR3nt: TGCGCCAGCAGTAGGTTAGGGGGAGGTAACAATGAGCAGTTCTTC; CDR3aa: CASSRLGGGNNEQFF
v_gene: TRBV28; d_gene: -; abundance: -; j_gene: TRBJ1-1; CDR3nt: TGTGCCAGCTCAAGGGGCGCGACTGAAGCTTTCTTT; CDR3aa: CASSRGATEAFF
v_gene: TRBV11-3; d_gene: -; abundance: -; j_gene: TRBJ2-2; CDR3nt: TGTGCCAGCAGCTTAAGGGGGGGCACCACCGGGGAGCTGTTTTTT; CDR3aa: CASSLRGGTTGELFF
v_gene: TRBV10-3; d_gene: TRBD2; abundance: -; j_gene: TRBJ2-1; CDR3nt: TGTGCCATCAGTGACCGGGCCGGGCTAGCGGGAAGGGGGAATGAGCAGTTCTTC; CDR3aa: CAISDRAGLAGRGNEQFF
v_gene: TRBV27; d_gene: -; abundance: once; j_gene: TRBJ1-1; CDR3nt: TGTGCCAGCAGTTTTTCCCTTGCGGGTACAACTGAAGCTTTCTTT; CDR3aa: CASSFSLAGTTEAFF
v_gene: TRBV6-9; d_gene: TRBD1; abundance: once; j_gene: TRBJ2-1; CDR3nt: TGTGCCAGCAGTTATTTACAGGGGTATGAGCAGTTCTTC; CDR3aa: CASSYLQGYEQFF
v_gene: TRBV7-9; d_gene: -; abundance: -; j_gene: TRBJ1-2; CDR3nt: TGTGCCAGCAGCGGCCTACGGCAGGGAGACACTGCTGCTGATGGCTACACCTTC; CDR3aa: CASSGLRQGDTAADGYTF
v_gene: TRBV11-3; d_gene: TRBD2; abundance: once; j_gene: TRBJ2-7; CDR3nt: TGTGCCAGCAGCTTTAGCGGGAGGGCCGCCGAGCAGTACTTC; CDR3aa: CASSFSGRAAEQYF
v_gene: TRBV10-1; d_gene: -; abundance: -; j_gene: TRBJ2-3; CDR3nt: TGCGCCAGCAGTGATGGGCGGGCGCAACCAGATACGCAGTATTTT; CDR3aa: CASSDGRAQPDTQYF
v_gene: TRBV5-1; d_gene: -; abundance: -; j_gene: TRBJ2-3; CDR3nt: TGCGCCAGCAGCTTGGGTAGTGGCACAGATACGCAGTATTTT; CDR3aa: CASSLGSGTDTQYF
v_gene: TRBV7-9; d_gene: -; abundance: -; j_gene: TRBJ1-1; CDR3nt: TGTGCCAGCACCACGACAGGAATGAACACTGAAGCTTTCTTT; CDR3aa: CASTTTGMNTEAFF
v_gene: TRBV19; d_gene: TRBD2; abundance: once; j_gene: TRBJ2-1; CDR3nt: TGTGCCAGTAGTATAGGGGGACTATACTACAATGAGCAGTTCTTC; CDR3aa: CASSIGGLYYNEQFF
v_gene: TRBV5-4; d_gene: -; abundance: -; j_gene: TRBJ2-7; CDR3nt: TGTGCCAGCAGCTTGACAGGGGGGGATGAGCAGTACTTC; CDR3aa: CASSLTGGDEQYF
v_gene: TRBV28; d_gene: -; abundance: -; j_gene: TRBJ1-2; CDR3nt: TGTGCCAGCAGTTTATACAGGGTAAAGGATGGCTACACCTTC; CDR3aa: CASSLYRVKDGYTF
v_gene: TRBV18; d_gene: TRBD1; abundance: -; j_gene: TRBJ2-1; CDR3nt: TGTGCCAGCTCACCAAAGGGACAGCTTTCCTACAATGAGCAGTTCTTC; CDR3aa: CASSPKGQLSYNEQFF
v_gene: TRBV7-9; d_gene: -; abundance: -; j_gene: TRBJ1-5; CDR3nt: TGTGCCAGCAGCCGTGGGTGGGCTGAACAAAGTAATCAGCCCCAGCATTTT; CDR3aa: CASSRGWAEQSNQPQHF
v_gene: TRBV6-5; d_gene: -; abundance: -; j_gene: TRBJ1-2; CDR3nt: TGTGCCAGCAGGAAGAGGGAGCTCTATGGCTACACCTTC; CDR3aa: CASRKRELYGYTF
v_gene: TRBV5-1; d_gene: -; abundance: -; j_gene: TRBJ2-1; CDR3nt: TGCGCCAGCAACATAGGCACCTACAATGAGCAGTTCTTC; CDR3aa: CASNIGTYNEQFF
v_gene: TRBV5-1; d_gene: -; abundance: -; j_gene: TRBJ1-2; CDR3nt: TGCGCCAGCAGCTTGCATGGGATTAACTATGGCTACACCTTC; CDR3aa: CASSLHGINYGYTF
v_gene: TRBV30; d_gene: -; abundance: -; j_gene: TRBJ2-2; CDR3nt: TGTGCCTGGACCAGGGTGGGGAACACCGGGGAGCTGTTTTTT; CDR3aa: CAWTRVGNTGELFF
v_gene: TRBV11-3; d_gene: TRBD1; abundance: once; j_gene: TRBJ2-5; CDR3nt: TGTGCCAGCAGCTCGTCGCTCAGGGGGCGCCGGGAGACCCAGTACTTC; CDR3aa: CASSSSLRGRRETQYF
v_gene: TRBV4-3; d_gene: TRBD2; abundance: -; j_gene: TRBJ2-1; CDR3nt: TGCGCCAGCAGCCAAGATATCTATAGGACTAGCGGCCTGAATGAGCAGTTCTTC; CDR3aa: CASSQDIYRTSGLNEQFF
v_gene: TRBV7-2; d_gene: -; abundance: -; j_gene: TRBJ1-2; CDR3nt: TGTGCCAGCAGCCCGGGGCAGCTCTATGGCTACACCTTC; CDR3aa: CASSPGQLYGYTF
v_gene: TRBV7-9; d_gene: TRBD1; abundance: -; j_gene: TRBJ2-1; CDR3nt: TGTGCCAGCATAACCGGGACAGGGGAGGGTGAGCAGTTCTTC; CDR3aa: CASITGTGEGEQFF
v_gene: TRBV6-5; d_gene: -; abundance: few; j_gene: TRBJ2-7; CDR3nt: TGTGCCAGCAGCCGACGCCGGGACTGGAACTACGAGCAGTACTTC; CDR3aa: CASSRRRDWNYEQYF
v_gene: TRBV6-5; d_gene: -; abundance: -; j_gene: TRBJ2-5; CDR3nt: TGTGCCAGCAGCTCCGACGTGTGGAATCTCGAGGCCCAGTACTTC; CDR3aa: CASSSDVWNLEAQYF
v_gene: TRBV30; d_gene: TRBD1; abundance: -; j_gene: TRBJ1-5; CDR3nt: TGTGCCTGGAGTTTCCGGGACAGGGGGGATCAGCCCCAGCATTTT; CDR3aa: CAWSFRDRGDQPQHF
v_gene: TRBV11-2; d_gene: -; abundance: few; j_gene: TRBJ1-2; CDR3nt: TGTGCCAGCAGCCCCTGGAGGACAGAGAGCCGACTGAACTATGGCTACACCTTC; CDR3aa: CASSPWRTESRLNYGYTF
v_gene: TRBV10-3; d_gene: -; abundance: -; j_gene: TRBJ2-2; CDR3nt: TGTGCCATCAGAGCCGGGACCGCGGGCACCGGGGAGCTGTTTTTT; CDR3aa: CAIRAGTAGTGELFF
v_gene: TRBV11-3; d_gene: TRBD2; abundance: -; j_gene: TRBJ2-2; CDR3nt: TGTGCCAGCAGCTTAGGGGCGGGAGGGAACACCGGGGAGCTGTTTTTT; CDR3aa: CASSLGAGGNTGELFF
v_gene: TRBV30; d_gene: TRBD1; abundance: -; j_gene: TRBJ2-7; CDR3nt: TGTGCCTGGAGCCGGGACAGGGGGCGATACGAGCAGTACTTC; CDR3aa: CAWSRDRGRYEQYF
v_gene: TRBV4-3; d_gene: TRBD1; abundance: -; j_gene: TRBJ1-5; CDR3nt: TGCGCCAGCAGCCAAGGCCTCGGGACAGGGGCGGATCAGCCCCAGCATTTT; CDR3aa: CASSQGLGTGADQPQHF
v_gene: TRBV5-6; d_gene: -; abundance: once; j_gene: TRBJ2-5; CDR3nt: TGTGCCAGCAGCATTGTCGACAGGCAAGAGACCCAGTACTTC; CDR3aa: CASSIVDRQETQYF
v_gene: TRBV6-5; d_gene: -; abundance: -; j_gene: TRBJ2-5; CDR3nt: TGTGCCAGCAGTTACTCCCGTTTGACAGCGACAAAGACCCAGTACTTC; CDR3aa: CASSYSRLTATKTQYF
v_gene: TRBV7-9; d_gene: TRBD1; abundance: -; j_gene: TRBJ2-3; CDR3nt: TGTGCCAGCAGCTTTTGGGGGACAGGGGGTATAACAGATACGCAGTATTTT; CDR3aa: CASSFWGTGGITDTQYF
v_gene: TRBV28; d_gene: -; abundance: once; j_gene: TRBJ2-5; CDR3nt: TGTGCCAGCAGTTTGGCCGGGACCGGAGAGACCCAGTACTTC; CDR3aa: CASSLAGTGETQYF
v_gene: TRBV5-5; d_gene: -; abundance: -; j_gene: TRBJ2-3; CDR3nt: TGTGCCAGCAGCTTGGAATACGGCTTCGATACGCAGTATTTT; CDR3aa: CASSLEYGFDTQYF
v_gene: TRBV27; d_gene: -; abundance: -; j_gene: TRBJ1-2; CDR3nt: TGTGCCAGCAGTCAACCGGGACGCTTTAACTATGGCTACACCTTC; CDR3aa: CASSQPGRFNYGYTF
v_gene: TRBV28; d_gene: TRBD1; abundance: -; j_gene: TRBJ1-5; CDR3nt: TGTGCCAGCAGTTCACACAGGGGTGGCGGCAATCAGCCCCAGCATTTT; CDR3aa: CASSSHRGGGNQPQHF
v_gene: TRBV30; d_gene: -; abundance: -; j_gene: TRBJ2-1; CDR3nt: TGTGCCTGGAGTAACTGGCGGGCACGTTACAATGAGCAGTTCTTC; CDR3aa: CAWSNWRARYNEQFF
v_gene: TRBV7-8; d_gene: -; abundance: -; j_gene: TRBJ2-7; CDR3nt: TGTGCCAGCAGCCTATTTGGTGGGGGAGCGTCGGGGGAGCAGTACTTC; CDR3aa: CASSLFGGGASGEQYF
v_gene: TRBV6-5; d_gene: -; abundance: -; j_gene: TRBJ2-5; CDR3nt: TGTGCCAGCAGTTACTCTGGGACTTTCCAAGAGACCCAGTACTTC; CDR3aa: CASSYSGTFQETQYF